This T cell receptor beta chain emerged from a study of identical twins. Template switching added a universal primer site; cDNA carried unique molecular identifiers. TCRdb processed the 5' RACE reads anew with MiXCR; each CDR3 protein has one entry. The sample consists of 450,000 or so distinct CDR3 sequences, 20% to 25% of them appearing once. Study-wide findings and caveats: Memory repertoires showed no such pattern, whereas abundant cord blood beta clonotypes carried fewer insertions.

In its sample, this clonotype was seen a few times. Its antigen is unidentified. V was trimmed by 0 bases and J by 0 bases, leaving 14 bases between them. The CDR3 contains 17 residues. These data were also filed under a second study, of T cells expressing NK-cell markers. This second study notes: Just one sequenced donor of eight was HCMV-seronegative, while seven were seropositive. The leading position in the CD3+CD56-NKG2C+ fraction of a handful of donors also went to these clonotypes.

Sequenced material: CD4+ T cells sorted from blood. The origin of this receptor is a woman under 30 in good health. V gene TRBV12-3 or TRBV12-4 combines with J gene TRBJ1-2, with no clear D. The CDR3 here is CASSLATRAAANYGYTF. The CDR3 DNA is TGTGCCAGCAGTTTAGCGACCCGGGCAGCAGCTAACTATGGCTACACCTTC.